This T cell receptor beta chain comes out of a study of T cells after yellow fever vaccination. Overall study results and limits: Booster sampling recovered most clones from primary vaccination (less than 97% CD4, 88% CD8).

MiXCR, applied by TCRdb to the 5' RACE reads, yields one record per CDR3 protein. This table holds 610,000 or so distinct CDR3 sequences, roughly an eighth found once. Germline values: CDR1 SGHRS, CDR2 YFSETQ. CDR3 length equals 16 residues. The V end was cut by 3 bases, the J end by 5 bases, with 20 bases between. This clonotype has just a few counts. The antigen remains undetermined. Sequencing was performed on PBMCs, taken on the day of the yellow fever booster vaccination. V and J are TRBV5-1 and TRBJ2-5, with D perhaps matching TRBD2 (5 bases). The TCR was taken from a man aged 30 to 39 who received the YFV17D yellow fever vaccine. CDR3 coding DNA: TGCGCCAGCAGCTCCAATGCAGGACCGTCGGGGGAGACCCAGTACTTC. Its protein product is CASSSNAGPSGETQYF.